The 27 T cell receptor beta chains below were found in one sample sequenced in a study of blood T cell repertoires in COVID-19. Profiled with immunoSEQ multiplex PCR; TCRdb holds only in-frame clones, not every one. The table has 250,000 to 300,000 clones, approximately 90% seen once; the top ten hold approximately 4.6%. Sequences were obtained from peripheral blood. The source of these receptors is a man between 40 and 49 years old with acute or convalescent COVID-19.

The V call is TRBV30, the J call TRBJ1-2, with 9 positions matching TRBD1. Trimming took 3 bases from V and 8 from J; bases not matched to a gene: 10. CDR3 length: 14 residues. Per the germline V gene, CDR1 is GTSNPN and CDR2 is SVGIG (reference sequence). The CDR3 sequence: CAWSPDRGVWGYTF. As DNA, the CDR3 is TGTGCCTGGAGCCCGGACAGGGGTGTCTGGGGCTACACCTTC. The full variable domain, its missing parts supplied by reference TRBV30 and TRBJ1-2, is SQTIHQWPATLVQPVGSPLSLECTVEGTSNPNLYWYRQAAGRGLQLLFYSVGIGQISSEVPQNLSASRPQDRQFILSSKKLLLSDSGFYLCAWSPDRGVWGYTFGSGTRLTVV.

This clone was seen a single time. The chain couples TRBV19 to TRBJ1-2, with D uncertain. The CDR3 length is 15 residues. CDR1 LNHDA and CDR2 SQIVND come from the germline V gene (reference sequence). Trimming left V 1 base short and J 0 bases short, with 9 bases between. CDR3: CASSIVGNTNYGYTF. CDR3 bases: TGTGCCAGTAGTATAGTCGGTAATACTAACTATGGCTACACCTTC.

This chain uses TRBV27 with TRBJ1-2, with TRBD1 matching over 7 bases. This CDR3 comprises 17 residues. Unmatched junction bases numbered 19, after V lost 8 bases and J lost 4 bases. CDR1 is MNHEY and CDR2 is SMNVEV in the germline V gene (reference sequence). CDR3 sequence reads: CASRRGGQILTTYGYTF. In DNA, the CDR3 is TGTGCCAGCCGCCGGGGGGGACAGATACTAACTACCTATGGCTACACCTTC.

This clone was picked up one time. This chain links TRBV10-3 with TRBJ1-5, with D perhaps TRBD1 (6 bases). CDR1 is ENHRY, CDR2 SYGVKD, per germline. CDR3 length: 15 amino acids. V lost 4 bases and J lost 4, with 14 bases in between. CDR3 in amino acids: CAISGMPQGNQPQHF. The CDR3 nucleotides are TGTGCCATCAGTGGCATGCCCCAGGGGAATCAGCCCCAGCATTTT.

The CDR3 coding sequence is TGTGCTAGTGGGGAGGGGAACTACGAGCAGTACTTC. As protein: CASGEGNYEQYF. The chain has TRBV12-5 and TRBJ2-7, with D possibly matching TRBD2 (6 bases). Germline assignment: CDR1 LGHNT and CDR2 FRNRAP. The V end was cut by 6 bases, the J end by 3 bases, with 9 bases between. This CDR3 region has 12 residues.

V and J are TRBV6-1 and TRBJ1-2; no reliable D call. Germline CDR1 MNHNS, CDR2 SASEGT. Trimming left V 2 bases short and J 3 bases short, with 10 bases between. The CDR3 is made up of 14 amino acids. The CDR3 DNA reads TGTGCCAGCAGTGAAAGAGGTAGTGACTATGGCTACACCTTC. Protein sequence: CASSERGSDYGYTF.

J is TRBJ1-1 and V is TRBV3-1 (or the pseudogene TRBV3-2); the D gene is possibly TRBD1 (6 bases). Trimming removed 6 bases from V and 3 bases from J, with 11 bases in between. The germline V gene encodes CDR1 LGHDT and CDR2 YNNKEL (reference sequence). The CDR3 is 13 amino acids. The CDR3: CASRPTGYTEAFF. DNA of the CDR3: TGTGCCAGCAGGCCCACAGGGTACACTGAAGCTTTCTTT.

The V gene is TRBV7-9, the J gene TRBJ2-3; D is perhaps TRBD1 (5 bases). Trimming removed 8 bases from V and 4 bases from J, with 19 bases in between. The CDR3 runs to 15 residues. CDR1 is SEHNR, CDR2 FQNEAQ, per germline (reference sequence). This chain's CDR3 is CASVWLSQGSDTQYF. Here the CDR3 DNA reads TGTGCCAGCGTTTGGCTTTCGCAGGGATCAGATACGCAGTATTTT.

This CDR3 reads CASGLGTNYGYTF. The CDR3 bases are TGTGCTAGTGGTTTGGGGACAAACTATGGCTACACCTTC. This chain links TRBV12-5 with TRBJ1-2; tentatively, D is TRBD1 (5 bases). Trimming pared 1 base from V and 2 bases from J, leaving 5 bases between. Germline CDR1 is LGHNT and CDR2 is FRNRAP. The CDR3 extends over 13 amino acids.

V gene TRBV6-5 combines with J gene TRBJ2-7; D is ambiguous. Per germline, CDR1 MNHEY and CDR2 SVGAGI. V lost 0 bases, J lost 7 bases, and 10 bases lay in between. The CDR3 has 13 amino acids. The CDR3 DNA reads as TGTGCCAGCAGTTACTCATTACCGGGTGAGCAGTACTTC. Translating gives CASSYSLPGEQYF.

Here the CDR3 reads CASSDLTGSLHF. CDR3 DNA: TGCGCCAGCAGTGACCTAACCGGGTCTCTCCACTTT. The chain is built from TRBV10-2 and TRBJ1-6, with D unresolved. Germline-derived CDR1 and CDR2 are WSHSY and SAAADI. Trimming pared 3 bases from V and 16 bases from J, leaving 13 bases between. The CDR3 covers 12 residues.

V and J are TRBV9 and TRBJ1-3; 8 bases agree with TRBD1. Trimming at V came to 4 bases and at J to 4 bases, leaving 4 bases not matched to a gene. The CDR3 extends over 14 amino acids. From germline, CDR1 is SGDLS and CDR2 YYNGEE. Written as DNA, the CDR3 is TGTGCCAGCAGCCCCGGGACAGGAGGAAACACCATATATTTT. Its translation: CASSPGTGGNTIYF.

J is TRBJ1-6 and V is TRBV4-2; 7 positions match TRBD1. CDR1 LGHNA and CDR2 YNFKEQ come from the germline V gene. V lost 3 bases and J lost 5; bases outside the gene matches: 7. The CDR3 length is 16 residues. The CDR3 bases are TGTGCCAGCAGCCAGCTCGGGACAGCTGATAATTCACCCCTCCACTTT. This translates into CASSQLGTADNSPLHF.

This clone was found a few times. The V gene is TRBV5-1, the J gene TRBJ1-1; D perhaps matches TRBD1 (5 bases). Trimming stripped 3 bases from V and 5 bases from J, with 23 bases between. There are 17 residues in the CDR3. The germline V gene has CDR1 SGHRS and CDR2 YFSETQ. The CDR3 DNA reads as TGCGCCAGCAGCTCTTCATGGGGACGGGGACTGTGGACTGAAGCTTTCTTT. It yields the protein CASSSSWGRGLWTEAFF. The full variable domain, with the rest looked up from reference TRBV5-1 and TRBJ1-1, is KAGVTQTPRYLIKTRGQQVTLSCSPISGHRSVSWYQQTPGQGLQFLFEYFSETQRNKGNFPGRFSGRQFSNSRSEMNVSTLELGDSALYLCASSSSWGRGLWTEAFFGQGTRLTVV.

This chain links TRBV3-1 (or the pseudogene TRBV3-2) with TRBJ2-3; D unclear. This CDR3 has 15 amino acids. CDR1 is LGHDT and CDR2 is YNNKEL in the germline V gene (reference sequence). Trimming left V 4 bases short and J 2 bases short, with 13 bases between. This CDR3 reads CASSLLSGATDTQYF. The CDR3 bases are TGTGCCAGCAGCCTCCTAAGTGGAGCCACAGATACGCAGTATTTT.

The genes are TRBV10-2 and TRBJ1-4; D gene ambiguous. Per germline, CDR1 WSHSY and CDR2 SAAADI. The V end was cut by 0 bases, the J end by 8 bases, with 13 bases between. The CDR3 extends over 15 amino acids. CDR3 protein: CASSESVGLREKLFF. CDR3 in DNA: TGCGCCAGCAGTGAGTCAGTTGGGCTTAGGGAAAAACTGTTTTTT.

The J gene is TRBJ2-7, the V gene TRBV20-1; 9 nucleotides line up with TRBD2. Germline V gene data show CDR1 as DFQATT and CDR2 as SNEGSKA (reference sequence). This CDR3 contains 14 residues. V shed 3 bases, J shed 2 bases, and the junction held 5 bases outside the gene matches. Written as DNA, the CDR3 is TGCAGTGCTAGTTCCAGCGGGGGGACCTACGAGCAGTACTTC. Amino acids: CSASSSGGTYEQYF.

This chain connects TRBV11-2 to TRBJ1-2; unclear D gene. In germline, CDR1 is SGHAT, CDR2 FQNNGV. CDR3 length: 14 amino acids. V was cut by 0 bases and J by 4 bases, with 9 bases left in between. CDR3 in amino acids: CASSLDQASYGYTF. CDR3 sequence (DNA): TGTGCCAGCAGCTTAGATCAGGCGAGCTATGGCTACACCTTC.

The chain recombines TRBV11-3 with TRBJ1-1; D is possibly TRBD1 (5 bases). Germline CDR1 and CDR2: SGHNT and YENEEA. V was trimmed by 0 bases and J by 0 bases, leaving 8 bases between them. The CDR3 totals 15 residues. CDR3 residues: CASSLDGGMNTEAFF. The CDR3 DNA is TGTGCCAGCAGCTTAGACGGGGGAATGAACACTGAAGCTTTCTTT.

The rearrangement links TRBV5-1 to TRBJ2-6, with D hard to call. With 4 bases removed from V and 4 bases from J, the gap between germline ends came to 12 bases. CDR1 and CDR2 from the germline V gene are SGHRS and YFSETQ. The CDR3 runs 15 residues. The CDR3 region is CASSTTRMGANVLTF. Written as DNA, the CDR3 is TGCGCCAGCAGCACGACACGGATGGGGGCCAACGTCCTGACTTTC.

The V and J genes are TRBV7-8 and TRBJ1-2; TRBD1 matches at 9 bases. V shed 5 bases and J 3 bases; nucleotides not matched to a gene: 13. The length of the CDR3 is 17 residues. Germline loops: CDR1 SGHVS, CDR2 FQNEAQ. The CDR3 sequence is CASSTGTGLRGDYGYTF. CDR3 coding DNA: TGTGCCAGCAGCACCGGGACAGGGTTGAGGGGGGACTATGGCTACACCTTC. Filled out from reference TRBV7-8 and TRBJ1-2, the complete variable domain reads GAGVSQSPRYKVAKRGQDVALRCDPISGHVSLFWYQQALGQGPEFLTYFQNEAQLDKSGLPSDRFFAERPEGSVSTLKIQRTQQEDSAVYLCASSTGTGLRGDYGYTFGSGTRLTVV.

This rearrangement joins TRBV5-1 to TRBJ2-2, with D perhaps matching TRBD1 (6 bases). V was trimmed by 1 base and J by 1 base, leaving 8 bases between them. This CDR3 has 15 residues. Germline CDR1 and CDR2: SGHRS and YFSETQ. This CDR3 reads CASSLLQGNTGELFF. CDR3 in DNA: TGCGCCAGCAGCTTGTTACAGGGGAACACCGGGGAGCTGTTTTTT.

This clone was recorded only once. The chain's CDR3 is CASSYITGGYGYTF. The CDR3 nucleotides are TGTGCCAGCAGTTATATCACCGGAGGCTATGGCTACACCTTC. The genes are TRBV6-5 and TRBJ1-2; D not resolved. In germline, CDR1 is MNHEY, CDR2 SVGAGI. Trimming shortened V by 3 bases and J by 4 bases, and 12 bases separated the two germline ends. This CDR3 spans 14 amino acids.

This sequence joins TRBV7-8 and TRBJ2-7; TRBD1 is a possible D gene (5 bases). Germline V gene lookup returns CDR1 SGHVS and CDR2 FQNEAQ. V lost 2 bases and J lost 6, with 8 bases in between. The CDR3 length is 12 residues. The CDR3 protein is CASSLQGLEQYF. CDR3 bases: TGTGCCAGCAGCTTACAGGGTCTCGAGCAGTACTTC.

The J gene is TRBJ2-3, the V gene TRBV7-3, with D possibly being TRBD2 (6 bases). V gave up 2 bases and J gave up 2 bases, with 11 bases separating them. Germline V lookup: CDR1 SGHTA, CDR2 FQGTGA. The CDR3 covers 15 residues. This CDR3 is CASSLDGGPTDTQYF. CDR3 bases: TGTGCCAGCAGCTTAGACGGGGGACCCACAGATACGCAGTATTTT.

This sequence joins TRBV15 and TRBJ1-4; unclear D gene. Germline loops: CDR1 LNHNV, CDR2 YYDKDF (reference sequence). The CDR3 totals 15 residues. Trimming shortened V by 5 bases and J by 0 bases, and 10 bases separated the two germline ends. In DNA, the CDR3 is TGTGCCACCAGCGTGCTTCGGTCAACTAATGAAAAACTGTTTTTT. Amino acids: CATSVLRSTNEKLFF.

The chain couples TRBV13 to TRBJ2-3, with TRBD2 identical over 8 bases. Germline CDR1 is PRHDT and CDR2 is FYEKMQ (reference sequence). CDR3 size: 18 residues. Trimming at V came to 2 bases and at J to 3 bases, leaving 13 bases not matched to a gene. CDR3 residues: CASSLMLIGASGTDTQYF. The CDR3 DNA follows: TGTGCCAGCAGCTTAATGTTGATTGGGGCTAGCGGGACAGATACGCAGTATTTT.